The TCR beta chain described here comes from a study of cytomegalovirus exposure and HLA in healthy donors. The study ran its PCR with 60 Vbeta and 13 Jbeta primers. Sequencing used immunoSEQ multiplex PCR; TCRdb keeps in-frame clones, though not all of them. The sample records about 130,000 clones, about 77% being singletons. There are 19 residues in the CDR3. J gave up 0 bases and V 7 bases, and 12 bases lay outside the gene matches. The germline V gene encodes CDR1 LNHDA and CDR2 SQIVND (reference sequence). The sample consisted of PBMCs. The chain joins TRBV19 to TRBJ2-1; TRBD2 matches 13 bases. The source of this sequence is a woman between 35 and 50 years old in good health and CMV-seronegative. In DNA form, the CDR3 reads TGTGCCAGTACCGTGACTAGCGGGGGGTCCATTAGCTCCTACAATGAGCAGTTCTTC. It specifies CASTVTSGGSISSYNEQFF.